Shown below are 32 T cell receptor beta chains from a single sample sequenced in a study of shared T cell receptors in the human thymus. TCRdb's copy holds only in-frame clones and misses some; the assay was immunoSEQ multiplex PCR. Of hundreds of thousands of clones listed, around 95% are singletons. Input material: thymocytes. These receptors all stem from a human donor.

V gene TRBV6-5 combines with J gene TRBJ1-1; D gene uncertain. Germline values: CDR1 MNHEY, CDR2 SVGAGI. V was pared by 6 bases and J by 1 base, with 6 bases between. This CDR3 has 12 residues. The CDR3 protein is CASSPTNTEAFF. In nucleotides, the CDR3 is TGTGCCAGCAGCCCGACGAACACTGAAGCTTTCTTT.

The CDR3 spells CASSLYAQSRQFF. DNA of the CDR3: TGTGCCAGCAGCTTGTACGCCCAATCTCGGCAGTTCTTC. The rearrangement links TRBV5-6 to TRBJ2-1; D is unclear. The V and J ends lost 1 base and 12 bases respectively, with 14 bases between them. Germline values: CDR1 SGHDT, CDR2 YYEEEE. The CDR3 spans 13 residues.

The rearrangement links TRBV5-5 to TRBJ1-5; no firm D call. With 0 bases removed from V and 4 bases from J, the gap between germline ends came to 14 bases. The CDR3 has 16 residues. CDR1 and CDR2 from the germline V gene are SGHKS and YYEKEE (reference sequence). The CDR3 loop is CASSLEREVKNQPQHF. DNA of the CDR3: TGTGCCAGCAGCTTGGAGCGGGAAGTCAAAAATCAGCCCCAGCATTTT.

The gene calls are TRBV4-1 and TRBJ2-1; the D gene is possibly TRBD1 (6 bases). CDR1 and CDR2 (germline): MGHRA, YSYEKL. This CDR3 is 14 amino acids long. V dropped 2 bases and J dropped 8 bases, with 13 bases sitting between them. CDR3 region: CASSQPGQFYEQFF. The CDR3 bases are TGCGCCAGCAGCCAACCTGGACAGTTCTATGAGCAGTTCTTC.

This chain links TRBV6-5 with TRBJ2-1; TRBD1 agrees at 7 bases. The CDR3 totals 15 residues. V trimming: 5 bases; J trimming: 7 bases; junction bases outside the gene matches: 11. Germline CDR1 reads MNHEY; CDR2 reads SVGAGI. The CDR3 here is CASSPSLSQGNEQFF. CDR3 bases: TGTGCCAGCAGTCCATCACTATCACAGGGGAATGAGCAGTTCTTC.

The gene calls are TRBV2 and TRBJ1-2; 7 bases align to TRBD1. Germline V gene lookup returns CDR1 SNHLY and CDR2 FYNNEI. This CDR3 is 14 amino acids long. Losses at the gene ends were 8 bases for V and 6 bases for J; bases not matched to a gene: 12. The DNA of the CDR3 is TGTGCCAGCCGCCCGACAGGGATCACGGATGGCTACACCTTC. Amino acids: CASRPTGITDGYTF.

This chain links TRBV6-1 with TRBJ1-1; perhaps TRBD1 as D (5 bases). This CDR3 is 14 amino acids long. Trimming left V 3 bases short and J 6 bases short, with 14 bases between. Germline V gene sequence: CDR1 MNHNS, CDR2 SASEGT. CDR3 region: CASSDSGPCAEAFF. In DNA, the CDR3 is TGTGCCAGCAGTGATTCAGGGCCGTGCGCTGAAGCTTTCTTT.

CDR3 region: CASSEARGVRSSTDTQYF. CDR3 bases: TGTGCCAGCAGTGAAGCGCGTGGGGTAAGATCTAGCACAGATACGCAGTATTTT. V and J are TRBV2 and TRBJ2-3; no clear D. Germline loops: CDR1 SNHLY, CDR2 FYNNEI. Deletions cut 0 bases from V and 0 bases from J, with 16 bases between. The CDR3 spans 18 residues.

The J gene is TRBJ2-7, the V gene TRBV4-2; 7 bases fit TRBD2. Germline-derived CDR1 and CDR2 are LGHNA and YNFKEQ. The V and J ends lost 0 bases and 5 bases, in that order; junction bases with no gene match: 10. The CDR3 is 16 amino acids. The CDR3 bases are TGTGCCAGCAGCCAAGACTGCGGGGAGGGCCCCAACGAGCAGTACTTC. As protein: CASSQDCGEGPNEQYF.

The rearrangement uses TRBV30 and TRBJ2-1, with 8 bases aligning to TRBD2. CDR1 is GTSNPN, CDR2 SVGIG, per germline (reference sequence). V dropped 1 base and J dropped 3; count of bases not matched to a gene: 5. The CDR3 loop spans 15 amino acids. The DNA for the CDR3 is TGTGCCTGGAGTGCATCTGCGGGAGGCTACAATGAGCAGTTCTTC. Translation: CAWSASAGGYNEQFF.

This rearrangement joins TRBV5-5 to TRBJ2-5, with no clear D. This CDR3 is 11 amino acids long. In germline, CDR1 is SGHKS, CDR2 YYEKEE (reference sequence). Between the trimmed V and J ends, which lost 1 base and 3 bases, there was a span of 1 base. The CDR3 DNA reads TGTGCCAGCAGCTTGAAAGAGACCCAGTACTTC. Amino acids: CASSLKETQYF.

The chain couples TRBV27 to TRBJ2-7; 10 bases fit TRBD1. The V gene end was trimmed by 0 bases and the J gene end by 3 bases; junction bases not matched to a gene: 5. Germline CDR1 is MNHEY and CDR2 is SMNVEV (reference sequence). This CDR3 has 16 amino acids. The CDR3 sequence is CASSLSRDRGHYEQYF. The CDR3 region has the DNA TGTGCCAGCAGTTTATCACGCGACAGGGGGCACTACGAGCAGTACTTC.

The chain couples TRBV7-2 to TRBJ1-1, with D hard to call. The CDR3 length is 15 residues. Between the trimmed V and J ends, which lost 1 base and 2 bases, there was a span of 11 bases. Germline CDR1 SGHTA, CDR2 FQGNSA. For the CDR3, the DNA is TGTGCCAGCAGCTTAGGTCCAGGCGATAACACTGAAGCTTTCTTT. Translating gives CASSLGPGDNTEAFF.

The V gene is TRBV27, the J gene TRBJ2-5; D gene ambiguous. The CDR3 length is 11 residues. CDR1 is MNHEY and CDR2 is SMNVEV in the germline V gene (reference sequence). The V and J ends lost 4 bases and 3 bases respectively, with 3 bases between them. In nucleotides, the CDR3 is TGTGCCAGCAGTTCTAAAGAGACCCAGTACTTC. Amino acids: CASSSKETQYF.

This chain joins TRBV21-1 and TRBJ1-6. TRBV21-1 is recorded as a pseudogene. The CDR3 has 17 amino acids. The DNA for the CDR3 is TGTGCCAGCAGCAAGTTCCTAGGTCAACTACTTTCCTCACCCCTCCACTTT. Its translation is CASSKFLGQLLSSPLHF.

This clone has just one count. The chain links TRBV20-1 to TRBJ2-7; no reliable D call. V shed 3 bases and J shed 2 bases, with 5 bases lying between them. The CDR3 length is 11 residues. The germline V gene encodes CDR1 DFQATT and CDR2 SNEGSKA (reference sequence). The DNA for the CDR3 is TGCAGTGCTAGTTCCACCTACGAGCAGTACTTC. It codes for CSASSTYEQYF.

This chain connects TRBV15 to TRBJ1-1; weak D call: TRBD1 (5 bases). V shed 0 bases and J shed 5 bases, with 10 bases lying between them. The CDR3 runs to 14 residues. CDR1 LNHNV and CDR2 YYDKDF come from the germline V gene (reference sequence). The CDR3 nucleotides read TGTGCCACCAGCAGAGACAGGGAAGGAACTGAAGCTTTCTTT. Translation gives CATSRDREGTEAFF.

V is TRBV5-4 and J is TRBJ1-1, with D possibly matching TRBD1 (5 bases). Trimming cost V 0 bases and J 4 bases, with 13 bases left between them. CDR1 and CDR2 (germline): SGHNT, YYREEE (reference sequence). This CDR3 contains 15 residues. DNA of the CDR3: TGTGCCAGCAGCTTGGTTGCCAGGGAGGGCACTGAAGCTTTCTTT. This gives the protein CASSLVAREGTEAFF. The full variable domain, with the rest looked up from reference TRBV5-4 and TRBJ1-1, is ETGVTQSPTHLIKTRGQQVTLRCSSQSGHNTVSWYQQALGQGPQFIFQYYREEENGRGNFPPRFSGLQFPNYSSELNVNALELDDSALYLCASSLVAREGTEAFFGQGTRLTVV.

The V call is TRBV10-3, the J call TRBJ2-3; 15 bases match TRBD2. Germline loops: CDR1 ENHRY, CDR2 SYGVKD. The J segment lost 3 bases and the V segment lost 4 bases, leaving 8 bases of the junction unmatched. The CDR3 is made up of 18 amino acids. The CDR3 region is CAISGGTSGRISTDTQYF. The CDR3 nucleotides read TGTGCCATCAGTGGTGGGACTAGCGGGAGGATTAGTACAGATACGCAGTATTTT.

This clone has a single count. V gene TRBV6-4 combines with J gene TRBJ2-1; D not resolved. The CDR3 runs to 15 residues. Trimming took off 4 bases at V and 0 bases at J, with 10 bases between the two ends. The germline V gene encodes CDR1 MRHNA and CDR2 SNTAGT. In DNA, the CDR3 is TGTGCCAGCAGTGGGACGGCAAGCTCCTACAATGAGCAGTTCTTC. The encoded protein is CASSGTASSYNEQFF.

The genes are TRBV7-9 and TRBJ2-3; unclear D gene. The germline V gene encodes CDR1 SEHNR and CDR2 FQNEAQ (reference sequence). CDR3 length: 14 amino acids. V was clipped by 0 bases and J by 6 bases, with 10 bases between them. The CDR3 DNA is TGTGCCAGCAGCTTAGCGGGCTCTGGGGATACGCAGTATTTT. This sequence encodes CASSLAGSGDTQYF.

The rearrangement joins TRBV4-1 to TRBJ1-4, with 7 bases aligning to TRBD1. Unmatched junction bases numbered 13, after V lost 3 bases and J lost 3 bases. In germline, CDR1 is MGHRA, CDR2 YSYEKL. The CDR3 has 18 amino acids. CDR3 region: CASSHLQGFTGSNEKLFF. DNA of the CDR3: TGCGCCAGCAGCCATCTACAGGGGTTTACCGGGTCTAATGAAAAACTGTTTTTT.

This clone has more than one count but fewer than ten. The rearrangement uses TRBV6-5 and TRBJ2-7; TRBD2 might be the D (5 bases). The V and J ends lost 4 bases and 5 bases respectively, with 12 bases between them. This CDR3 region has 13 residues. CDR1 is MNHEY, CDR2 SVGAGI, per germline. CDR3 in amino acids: CASSCEGRDEQYF. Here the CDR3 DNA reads TGTGCCAGCAGTTGCGAGGGCCGGGACGAGCAGTACTTC.

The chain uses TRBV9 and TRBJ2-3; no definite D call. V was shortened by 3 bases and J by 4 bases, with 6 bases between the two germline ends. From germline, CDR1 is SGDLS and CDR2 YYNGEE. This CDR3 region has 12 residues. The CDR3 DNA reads TGTGCCAGCAGCGAGTATCCAGATACGCAGTATTTT. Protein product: CASSEYPDTQYF. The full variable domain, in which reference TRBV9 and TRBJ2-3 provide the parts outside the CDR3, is DSGVTQTPKHLITATGQRVTLRCSPRSGDLSVYWYQQSLDQGLQFLIQYYNGEERAKGNILERFSAQQFPDLHSELNLSSLELGDSALYFCASSEYPDTQYFGPGTRLTVL.

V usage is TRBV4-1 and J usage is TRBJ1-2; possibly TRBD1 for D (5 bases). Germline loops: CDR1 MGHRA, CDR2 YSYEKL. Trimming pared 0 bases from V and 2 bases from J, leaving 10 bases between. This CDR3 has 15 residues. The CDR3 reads CASSQEGRQNYGYTF. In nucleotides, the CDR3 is TGCGCCAGCAGCCAAGAGGGACGACAAAACTATGGCTACACCTTC.

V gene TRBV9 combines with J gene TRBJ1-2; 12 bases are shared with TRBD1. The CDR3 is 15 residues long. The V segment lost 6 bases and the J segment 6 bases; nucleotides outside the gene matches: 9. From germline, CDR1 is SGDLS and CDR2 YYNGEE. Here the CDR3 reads CASTGPGQGAHGYTF. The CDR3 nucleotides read TGTGCCAGCACCGGACCGGGACAGGGGGCCCATGGCTACACCTTC.

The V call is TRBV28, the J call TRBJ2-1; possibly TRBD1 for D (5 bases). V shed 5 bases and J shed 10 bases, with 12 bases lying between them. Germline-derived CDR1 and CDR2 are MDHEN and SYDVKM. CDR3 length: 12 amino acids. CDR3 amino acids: CASSPSAGEQFF. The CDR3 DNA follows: TGTGCCAGCAGTCCTTCGGCAGGGGAGCAGTTCTTC. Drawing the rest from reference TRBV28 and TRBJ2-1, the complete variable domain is DVKVTQSSRYLVKRTGEKVFLECVQDMDHENMFWYRQDPGLGLRLIYFSYDVKMKEKGDIPEGYSVSREKKERFSLILESASTNQTSMYLCASSPSAGEQFFGPGTRLTVL.

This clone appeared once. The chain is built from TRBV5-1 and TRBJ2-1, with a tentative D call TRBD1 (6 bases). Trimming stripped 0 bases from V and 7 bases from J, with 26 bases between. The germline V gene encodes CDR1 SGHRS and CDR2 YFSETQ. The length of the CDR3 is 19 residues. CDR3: CASSLESLQGTRPTNEQFF. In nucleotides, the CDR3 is TGCGCCAGCAGCTTGGAAAGCCTACAGGGTACACGTCCCACGAATGAGCAGTTCTTC. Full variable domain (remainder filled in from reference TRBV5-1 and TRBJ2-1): KAGVTQTPRYLIKTRGQQVTLSCSPISGHRSVSWYQQTPGQGLQFLFEYFSETQRNKGNFPGRFSGRQFSNSRSEMNVSTLELGDSALYLCASSLESLQGTRPTNEQFFGPGTRLTVL.

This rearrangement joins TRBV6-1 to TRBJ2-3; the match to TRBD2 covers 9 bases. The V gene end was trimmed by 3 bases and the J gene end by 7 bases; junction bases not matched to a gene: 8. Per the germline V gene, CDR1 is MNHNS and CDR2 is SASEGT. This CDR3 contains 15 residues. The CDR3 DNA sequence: TGTGCCAGCAGTGAGGTTGCGGGAGGGTTATATACGCAGTATTTT. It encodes CASSEVAGGLYTQYF.

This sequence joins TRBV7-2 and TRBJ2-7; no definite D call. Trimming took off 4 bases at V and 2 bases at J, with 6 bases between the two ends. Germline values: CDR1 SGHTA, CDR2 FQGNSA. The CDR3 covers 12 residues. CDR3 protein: CASSSAAYEQYF. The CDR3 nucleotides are TGTGCCAGCAGCTCTGCCGCCTACGAGCAGTACTTC.

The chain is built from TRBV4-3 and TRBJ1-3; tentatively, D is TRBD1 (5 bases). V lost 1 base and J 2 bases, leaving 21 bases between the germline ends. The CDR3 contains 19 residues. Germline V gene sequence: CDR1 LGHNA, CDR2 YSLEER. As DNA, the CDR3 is TGCGCCAGCAGCCAAGTCGGGGGTCAGGGCCCTAAAACTGGAAACACCATATATTTT. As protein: CASSQVGGQGPKTGNTIYF.

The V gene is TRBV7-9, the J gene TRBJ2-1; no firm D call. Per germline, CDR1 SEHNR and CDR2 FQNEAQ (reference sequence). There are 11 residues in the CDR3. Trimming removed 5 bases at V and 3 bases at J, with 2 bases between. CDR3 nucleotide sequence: TGTGCCAGCAGCCACTACAATGAGCAGTTCTTC. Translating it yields CASSHYNEQFF.